This T cell receptor beta chain emerged from a study of shared clonotypes between healthy human individuals. TCRdb's copy holds only in-frame clones and misses some; the assay was immunoSEQ multiplex PCR. The data hold 2 million to 2.5 million clones, with 85% to 95% observed a single time. Per germline, CDR1 MDHEN and CDR2 SYDVKM. The CDR3 is made up of 12 amino acids. This clone was counted a few times. An end of the junction does not agree with germline; a read error may underlie this. Sequencing used naive CD4+ T cells from PBMCs. Subset of the sample: CD45RA+ positively selected. The genes are TRBV28 and TRBJ2-4; possibly TRBD1 for D (5 bases). This TCR came from a man in his late teens or twenties in good health. Some clones in this sample may be carry-over from other donors' samples. CDR3 protein: CASRDDSRARHF. CDR3 DNA: TGTGCCAGCAGGGACGACAGCAGGGCTCGTCACTTC.